This note documents a single T cell receptor (beta chain) sequence. Its antigen is undetermined. MiXCR, applied by TCRdb to the 5' RACE reads, yields one record per CDR3 protein. Of approximately 260,000 distinct CDR3 sequences in the sample, approximately 15% were seen once. This entry belongs to a study of T-cell memory formation after mild COVID-19. Across the study: In these data, TCR clusters were largely donor specific. Study results and caveats: Clones that contracted from day 15 to 85 were balanced CD4/CD8, while later expanders leaned CD4+. Pre-infection memory already had some responding clones, implying cross-reactive memory joined. A second wave of clones peaked on day 37, and their SARS-CoV-2 specificity went unconfirmed.

This TCR was recovered from a man between 18 and 35 years old who had mild COVID-19 (a few samples of this study predate the infection). Cell type and time point are not known. The sample comprised PBMCs or a T cell subset sorted from them (not recorded which).

The CDR3 DNA reads as TGTGCTAGTGGTTTGTTCCCCCGTTTAACTTTCTTT. It encodes CASGLFPRLTFF. V and J are TRBV12-5 and TRBJ1-1; no reliable D call. Germline V gene sequence: CDR1 LGHNT, CDR2 FRNRAP. This CDR3 spans 12 amino acids. Deletions cut 2 bases from V and 12 bases from J, with 13 bases between. Complete variable domain (other parts from reference TRBV12-5 and TRBJ1-1): DARVTQTPRHKVTEMGQEVTMRCQPILGHNTVFWYRQTMMQGLELLAYFRNRAPLDDSGMPKDRFSAEMPDATLATLKIQPSEPRDSAVYFCASGLFPRLTFFGQGTRLTVV.